This T cell receptor beta chain was identified in a study of blood T cell repertoires in COVID-19. Overall study: Nucleic acid was either cDNA or gDNA, and it came from T cells, B-cell-depleted T cells, or PBMCs.

Only in-frame clones appear in the TCRdb table, and some are missing; sequencing was by immunoSEQ multiplex PCR. The sample yields 130,000 to 150,000 clones, about 84% seen once. The sequence came from a man between 60 and 75 years old with active or convalescent COVID-19. Specimen: peripheral blood.

For the CDR3, the DNA is TGTGCCAGTAGTGACAGGGGGCGAATCTATGGCTACACCTTC. The encoded protein is CASSDRGRIYGYTF. The rearrangement joins TRBV19 to TRBJ1-2; 10 positions agree with TRBD1. CDR1 is LNHDA, CDR2 SQIVND, per germline (reference sequence). This CDR3 comprises 14 residues. J lost 4 bases, V lost 5 bases, and 4 bases had no gene match.